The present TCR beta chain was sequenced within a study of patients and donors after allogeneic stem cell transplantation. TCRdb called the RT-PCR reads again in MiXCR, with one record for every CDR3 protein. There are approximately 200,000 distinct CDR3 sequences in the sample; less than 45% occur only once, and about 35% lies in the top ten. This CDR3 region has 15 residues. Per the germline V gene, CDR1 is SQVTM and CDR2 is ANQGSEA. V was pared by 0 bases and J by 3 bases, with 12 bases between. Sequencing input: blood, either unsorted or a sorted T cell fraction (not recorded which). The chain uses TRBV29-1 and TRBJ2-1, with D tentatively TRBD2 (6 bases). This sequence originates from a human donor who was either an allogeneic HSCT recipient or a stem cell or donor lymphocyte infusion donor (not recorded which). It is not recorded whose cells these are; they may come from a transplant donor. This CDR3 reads CSVEDGHGSYNEQFF. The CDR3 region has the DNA TGCAGCGTTGAAGATGGTCACGGGAGCTACAATGAGCAGTTCTTC.